The rows below give T cell receptor beta chains drawn from one sample of a study of blood T cell repertoires in COVID-19. Profiled with immunoSEQ multiplex PCR; TCRdb holds only in-frame clones, not every one. The sample holds about 240,000 clones, 82% seen once. The specimen was peripheral blood. All receptors come from a woman aged 55-70 years with active or convalescent COVID-19. Each CDR3 is given with its conserved first and last residue. Fields, in order: CDR3 protein, CDR3 DNA, V gene, clone size, J gene, D gene. A D gene is named only where the DNA matches it firmly. The size of a clone is reported for some rows only, either as once, few or many, or as a class for expanded clones.

CASSQGSGGGYEKLFF | TGTGCCAGCAGCCAAGGCAGCGGAGGGGGCTATGAAAAACTGTTTTTT | TRBV3-1/TRBV3-2 | - | TRBJ1-4 | TRBD1
CASSPGLNPVDYGYTF | TGTGCCAGCAGTCCAGGACTCAACCCGGTTGACTATGGCTACACCTTC | TRBV27 | - | TRBJ1-2 | -
CASSVGSGETQYF | TGTGCCAGCAGCGTAGGGTCGGGAGAGACCCAGTACTTC | TRBV9 | - | TRBJ2-5 | -
CASSQDSIQPQHF | TGCGCCAGCAGCCAAGATTCCATCCAGCCCCAGCATTTT | TRBV4-3 | few | TRBJ1-5 | -
CASTRTGNYGYTF | TGTGCCAGCACCCGGACAGGGAACTATGGCTACACCTTC | TRBV2 | - | TRBJ1-2 | TRBD1
CSASSDRGQFF | TGCAGTGCTAGCTCCGACAGGGGGCAGTTCTTC | TRBV20-1 | - | TRBJ2-1 | TRBD1
CAISAGQGGNQPQHF | TGTGCCATCAGTGCCGGACAGGGTGGCAATCAGCCCCAGCATTTT | TRBV10-3 | - | TRBJ1-5 | TRBD1
CSVGQSNTEAFF | TGCAGCGTTGGTCAGTCCAACACTGAAGCTTTCTTT | TRBV29-1 | - | TRBJ1-1 | -
CASTPGHSVYEQYF | TGTGCCAGCACTCCGGGACATTCTGTTTACGAGCAGTACTTC | TRBV2 | - | TRBJ2-7 | -
CASSLDRGRTEGYTF | TGTGCCAGCAGCTTAGATCGGGGGAGGACCGAGGGCTACACCTTC | TRBV11-2 | - | TRBJ1-2 | -
CASSANSGANVLTF | TGTGCCAGCAGTGCTAACTCTGGGGCCAACGTCCTGACTTTC | TRBV2 | - | TRBJ2-6 | -
CASSRTGTSGDRADTQYF | TGCGCCAGCAGCCGTACCGGGACTAGCGGGGATCGAGCAGATACGCAGTATTTT | TRBV5-1 | few | TRBJ2-3 | TRBD2
CASSAGTLNTGELFF | TGTGCCTCTTCCGCCGGGACTTTAAACACCGGGGAGCTGTTTTTT | TRBV10-3 | - | TRBJ2-2 | -
CASSPPTTGTEAFF | TGTGCCAGCTCACCCCCCACGACGGGAACTGAAGCTTTCTTT | TRBV18 | - | TRBJ1-1 | -
CASSLSLGQGAGDTQYF | TGTGCCAGCAGCTTATCCCTTGGGCAGGGGGCTGGAGATACGCAGTATTTT | TRBV11-3 | - | TRBJ2-3 | TRBD1
CAWSVNQVGTNEKLFF | TGTGCCTGGAGTGTAAATCAAGTCGGAACTAATGAAAAACTGTTTTTT | TRBV30 | - | TRBJ1-4 | -
CASSQGVGQGGQGGELFF | TGTGCCAGCAGCCAAGGAGTGGGACAGGGCGGACAAGGCGGGGAGCTGTTTTTT | TRBV7-6 | - | TRBJ2-2 | TRBD1
CASSPVQGVLNEKLFF | TGCGCCAGCAGCCCCGTACAGGGGGTTCTTAATGAAAAACTGTTTTTT | TRBV4-1 | - | TRBJ1-4 | TRBD1
CAWRGQGETQYF | TGTGCCTGGAGGGGACAGGGAGAGACCCAGTACTTC | TRBV30 | - | TRBJ2-5 | TRBD1
CASSERRQGIWALHF | TGTGCCAGCAGTGAAAGGAGACAGGGGATTTGGGCCCTCCACTTT | TRBV2 | few | TRBJ1-6 | TRBD1
CASSWGQGAYEQYF | TGTGCCAGCTCCTGGGGACAGGGGGCCTACGAGCAGTACTTC | TRBV7-9 | - | TRBJ2-7 | TRBD1
CAWNRNLDEKLFF | TGTGCCTGGAACAGGAATTTGGATGAAAAACTGTTTTTT | TRBV30 | - | TRBJ1-4 | -
CASTSSGELFF | TGTGCCAGCACCTCCTCCGGGGAGCTGTTTTTT | TRBV12-3/TRBV12-4 | - | TRBJ2-2 | -
CASSWRTTSGADNEQFF | TGCGCCAGCAGCTGGAGAACTACTAGCGGGGCCGACAATGAGCAGTTCTTC | TRBV5-1 | - | TRBJ2-1 | TRBD2
CASSLGTEAYNEQFF | TGTGCCAGCAGCTTAGGCACAGAAGCCTACAATGAGCAGTTCTTC | TRBV11-2 | - | TRBJ2-1 | -
CASSKRGSSGGVETQYF | TGTGCCAGTAGTAAACGTGGGTCTAGCGGGGGGGTAGAGACCCAGTACTTC | TRBV19 | - | TRBJ2-5 | TRBD2
CAWSEFRFTDTQYF | TGTGCCTGGAGTGAGTTCCGGTTCACAGATACGCAGTATTTT | TRBV30 | - | TRBJ2-3 | -
CASSSPQEGSSYNEQFF | TGTGCCAGCAGCTCTCCGCAGGAGGGTTCCTCCTACAATGAGCAGTTCTTC | TRBV7-9 | - | TRBJ2-1 | -
CASRCQGCTEAFF | TGTGCCAGCAGGTGCCAGGGCTGCACTGAAGCTTTCTTT | TRBV21-1 | once | TRBJ1-1 | -
CASSTRGRTFNSPLHF | TGTGCCAGTAGTACCAGGGGGCGGACATTTAATTCACCCCTCCACTTT | TRBV19 | - | TRBJ1-6 | TRBD1
CASSRQRDQPQHF | TGCGCCAGCAGCCGCCAGAGGGATCAGCCCCAGCATTTT | TRBV4-1 | - | TRBJ1-5 | -
CASRDRGSAYGYTF | TGTGCCAGCAGAGACAGGGGTTCGGCCTATGGCTACACCTTC | TRBV6-5 | - | TRBJ1-2 | TRBD1
CASSPGITGDTEAFF | TGTGCCAGCTCACCCGGCATCACAGGGGACACTGAAGCTTTCTTT | TRBV18 | - | TRBJ1-1 | TRBD1
CASSLGQANYEQYF | TGTGCCAGCAGCTTGGGGCAGGCTAACTACGAGCAGTACTTC | TRBV5-4 | - | TRBJ2-7 | -
CATTDGGAVGELFF | TGTGCCACCACCGACGGAGGGGCGGTAGGGGAGCTGTTTTTT | TRBV6-5 | - | TRBJ2-2 | -
CASSPAGQGGYGYTF | TGTGCCAGCAGCCCCGCTGGACAGGGTGGCTATGGCTACACCTTC | TRBV7-3 | - | TRBJ1-2 | TRBD1
CASSEETGNNGNTIYF | TGTGCCAGCAGTGAAGAGACAGGGAATAATGGAAACACCATATATTTT | TRBV6-1 | few | TRBJ1-3 | TRBD1
CASSDGWGRGLAKNIQYF | TGTGCCAGCAGTGATGGGTGGGGCAGGGGATTAGCCAAAAACATTCAGTACTTC | TRBV6-1 | - | TRBJ2-4 | -
CASSQFSVQGSNQPQHF | TGTGCCAGCAGCCAATTCTCCGTACAGGGGAGTAATCAGCCCCAGCATTTT | TRBV4-2 | - | TRBJ1-5 | TRBD1
CASSLGVQETQYF | TGTGCCAGCAGCTTAGGAGTACAAGAGACCCAGTACTTC | TRBV7-9 | once | TRBJ2-5 | -
CASSLERSLTANYGYTF | TGTGCCAGCAGCTTAGAACGGTCGCTGACAGCTAACTATGGCTACACCTTC | TRBV7-9 | few | TRBJ1-2 | -
CASSQDPSRGLAGGRTDTQYF | TGTGCCAGCAGCCAAGACCCATCACGGGGACTAGCGGGGGGGCGCACAGATACGCAGTATTTT | TRBV3-1/TRBV3-2 | - | TRBJ2-3 | TRBD2
CASSPGQRYNEQFF | TGTGCCAGCAGCCCGGGACAGAGATACAATGAGCAGTTCTTC | TRBV9 | - | TRBJ2-1 | TRBD1
CASSEDRLNYGYTF | TGTGCCAGCAGTGAGGACAGGCTTAACTATGGCTACACCTTC | TRBV2 | few | TRBJ1-2 | TRBD1
CASSEARMGALPYF | TGTGCCAGCAGTGAAGCTCGTATGGGGGCACTACCCTACTTC | TRBV6-1 | once | TRBJ2-4 | -
CASSSNTGYEGYTF | TGTGCCAGCAGTTCTAATACAGGGTACGAGGGCTACACCTTC | TRBV6-6 | - | TRBJ1-2 | -
CASSDRTGLATNEKLFF | TGTGCCAGTAGCGACCGGACAGGACTTGCAACTAATGAAAAACTGTTTTTT | TRBV19 | - | TRBJ1-4 | TRBD1
CASSRTSGGYEQYF | TGTGCCAGCAGCAGGACTAGCGGGGGTTACGAGCAGTACTTC | TRBV2 | few | TRBJ2-7 | TRBD2
CASSARKNTEAFF | TGTGCCAGCAGCGCGAGAAAGAACACTGAAGCTTTCTTT | TRBV5-8 | - | TRBJ1-1 | -
CASSERGGASFGQPQHF | TGTGCCAGCAGTGAAAGAGGGGGCGCAAGTTTTGGTCAGCCCCAGCATTTT | TRBV2 | - | TRBJ1-5 | TRBD1
CSVTVVDTEAFF | TGCAGCGTGACAGTTGTTGACACTGAAGCTTTCTTT | TRBV29-1 | - | TRBJ1-1 | -
CASSSQGGNTEAFF | TGTGCCAGCAGTTCACAGGGTGGGAACACTGAAGCTTTCTTT | TRBV6-6 | - | TRBJ1-1 | -
CASSKTPRVDTEAFF | TGTGCCAGCAGCAAAACCCCCAGGGTCGACACTGAAGCTTTCTTT | TRBV11-1 | - | TRBJ1-1 | -
CASSPGQASSGANVLTF | TGCGCCAGCAGCCCGGGACAGGCGAGCTCTGGGGCCAACGTCCTGACTTTC | TRBV5-1 | - | TRBJ2-6 | TRBD1
CASSPLVLSWDEQFF | TGTGCCAGCAGCCCACTAGTTTTATCTTGGGATGAGCAGTTCTTC | TRBV7-2 | - | TRBJ2-1 | -
CASSLGLAGGASTDTQYF | TGCGCCAGCAGCTTGGGTCTAGCGGGGGGCGCTAGCACAGATACGCAGTATTTT | TRBV5-1 | - | TRBJ2-3 | TRBD2
CASKGQGIGEQYF | TGTGCCAGCAAAGGTCAGGGGATCGGCGAGCAGTACTTC | TRBV2 | - | TRBJ2-7 | -
CASSPTGLQETQYF | TGTGCCAGCAGCCCCACGGGACTCCAAGAGACCCAGTACTTC | TRBV7-2 | - | TRBJ2-5 | -
CASSPQGGYQQPQHF | TGTGCCAGCAGCCCCCAGGGAGGTTATCAGCAGCCCCAGCATTTT | TRBV9 | few | TRBJ1-5 | -